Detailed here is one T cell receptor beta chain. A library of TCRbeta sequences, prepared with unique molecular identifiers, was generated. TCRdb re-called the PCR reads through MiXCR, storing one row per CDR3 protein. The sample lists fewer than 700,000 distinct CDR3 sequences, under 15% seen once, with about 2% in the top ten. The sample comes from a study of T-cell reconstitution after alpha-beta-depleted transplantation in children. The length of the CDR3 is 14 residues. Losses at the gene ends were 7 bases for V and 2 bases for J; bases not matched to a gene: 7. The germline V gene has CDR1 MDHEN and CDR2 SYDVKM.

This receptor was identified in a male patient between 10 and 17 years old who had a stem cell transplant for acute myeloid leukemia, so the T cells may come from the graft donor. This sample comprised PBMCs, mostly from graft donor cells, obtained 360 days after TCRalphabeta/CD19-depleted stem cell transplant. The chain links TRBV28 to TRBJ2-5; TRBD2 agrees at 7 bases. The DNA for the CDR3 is TGTGCCAGCAAGCCGGGAGGACCTCAAGAGACCCAGTACTTC. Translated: CASKPGGPQETQYF.